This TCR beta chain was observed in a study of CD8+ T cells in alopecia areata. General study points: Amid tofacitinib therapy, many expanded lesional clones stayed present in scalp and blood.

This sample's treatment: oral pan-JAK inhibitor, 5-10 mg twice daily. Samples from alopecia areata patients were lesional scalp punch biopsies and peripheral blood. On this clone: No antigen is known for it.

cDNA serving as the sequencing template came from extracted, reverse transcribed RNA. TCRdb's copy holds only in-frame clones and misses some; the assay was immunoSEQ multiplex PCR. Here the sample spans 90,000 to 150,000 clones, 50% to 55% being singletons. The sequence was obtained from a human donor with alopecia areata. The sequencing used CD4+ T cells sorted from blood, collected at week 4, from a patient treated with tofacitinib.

This chain's CDR3 is CASSSVGGGAGTEAFF. In DNA, the CDR3 is TGCGCCAGCAGTTCCGTCGGAGGGGGCGCGGGCACTGAAGCTTTCTTT. The V gene is TRBV5-1, the J gene TRBJ1-1; 7 bases match TRBD1. From germline, CDR1 is SGHRS and CDR2 YFSETQ. The CDR3 has 16 residues. After removal of 5 bases from V and 4 bases from J, the junction contained 14 bases not matched to a gene.